This section outlines one T cell receptor beta chain sequence together with its context. As yet, its antigen is unknown. The data originate from a study of T-cell reconstitution after alpha-beta-depleted transplantation in children. Preparing the TCRbeta library involved the use of unique molecular identifiers. TCRdb ran MiXCR on the PCR reads and lists one entry per CDR3 protein. The table shows about 980,000 distinct CDR3 sequences, with 25% to 35% occurring only once. Overall study results and limits: Reportedly, alpha-beta T cells present about two months post-transplant originated from several hundred expanded clones of graft origin.

From germline, CDR1 is SGHVS and CDR2 FQNEAQ. There are 14 residues in the CDR3. Trimming took 1 base from V and 5 from J, leaving 9 bases between them. This chain links TRBV7-8 with TRBJ1-3, with D perhaps TRBD1 (6 bases). Source: PBMCs, mostly from graft donor cells, taken 360 days after TCRalphabeta/CD19-depleted stem cell transplant. The receptor was derived from a boy under two years old who had a stem cell transplant for SCID, so the T cells may come from the graft donor. The CDR3 sequence: CASSLGGARNTIYF. In DNA, the CDR3 is TGTGCCAGCAGCTTAGGGGGGGCTCGAAACACCATATATTTT.